Below are 5 T cell receptor beta chains sequenced from a single sample in a study of monozygotic twins with inflammatory bowel disease. TCRdb re-called the 5' RACE reads; every CDR3 protein appears as one record, without DNA. The table lists hundreds of thousands of distinct CDR3 sequences. Sequencing was performed on blood. The source of these receptors is a human donor with ulcerative colitis or Crohn's disease, or a healthy co-twin of an affected twin (not recorded which).

The chain joins TRBV11-2 to TRBJ2-7; TCRdb proposes TRBD1, but this gene call is untestable without DNA. The CDR3 spans 13 residues. Germline CDR1 SGHAT, CDR2 FQNNGV. Here the CDR3 reads CASSITGSYEQYF. Full variable domain (missing parts from reference TRBV11-2 and TRBJ2-7): EAGVAQSPRYKIIEKRQSVAFWCNPISGHATLYWYQQILGQGPKLLIQFQNNGVVDDSQLPKDRFSAERLKGVDSTLKIQPAKLEDSAVYLCASSITGSYEQYFGPGTRLTVT.

The chain links TRBV6-1 to TRBJ2-1; lacking DNA, the TRBD2 call made by TCRdb goes unchecked. The CDR3 is 14 amino acids. Germline CDR1 reads MNHNS; CDR2 reads SASEGT. The CDR3 loop is CASLPAGAYNEQFF.

The chain combines TRBV5-1 with TRBJ1-2; there is no DNA to check the TCRdb D call of TRBD1. The CDR3 totals 14 residues. Germline CDR1 reads SGHRS; CDR2 reads YFSETQ. The CDR3 here is CASSLVAGKEGYTF.

V and J are TRBV11-1 and TRBJ2-5; TCRdb returns TRBD1, unconfirmable since there is no DNA. Looked up from germline, CDR1 is SGHAT and CDR2 is FQDESV (reference sequence). The CDR3 has 18 amino acids. CDR3 protein: CASSRRGGQGLPQETQYF.

The chain uses TRBV7-2 and TRBJ2-1. In germline, CDR1 is SGHTA, CDR2 FQGNSA. The CDR3 contains 12 residues. CDR3 amino acids: CASSFLRDEQFF.